Included here is one T cell receptor beta chain sequence, with context. Its antigen is not known. An assay was performed, and its level was deep. Several immunoSEQ plates received, in even portions, the genomic DNA of each subset. Measured with immunoSEQ multiplex PCR; TCRdb has only the in-frame clones, and not every one. The sample carries roughly 2.1 million clones, 85% to 95% recorded once. Positively selected for CCR7, the CD45RO-negative cells used as naive CD8 cells excluded terminally differentiated effector memory CD45RA+ cells. This sample stems from a study of shared clonotypes between healthy human individuals. Study-wide background: Three plates were used per donor for CD4 naive, three for CD4 memory, two for CD8 naive and one for CD8 memory.

Germline CDR1 is SEHNR and CDR2 is FQNEAQ (reference sequence). This CDR3 comprises 17 residues. The V end lost 0 bases, the J end lost 1 base, and 13 bases lay between the germline ends. Points from the study as a whole: It was the few donors that limited the genetic and exposure-history diversity represented.

This rearrangement joins TRBV7-9 to TRBJ2-4, with D unclear. Sequenced: naive CD8+ T cells from PBMCs. The sequence came from a man aged 18 to 30 in good health. Some clones in this sample may be carry-over from other donors' samples. For the CDR3, the DNA is TGTGCCAGCAGCTTAGCGCTAGGGAAGGTCGCCAAAAACATTCAGTACTTC. It yields the protein CASSLALGKVAKNIQYF.